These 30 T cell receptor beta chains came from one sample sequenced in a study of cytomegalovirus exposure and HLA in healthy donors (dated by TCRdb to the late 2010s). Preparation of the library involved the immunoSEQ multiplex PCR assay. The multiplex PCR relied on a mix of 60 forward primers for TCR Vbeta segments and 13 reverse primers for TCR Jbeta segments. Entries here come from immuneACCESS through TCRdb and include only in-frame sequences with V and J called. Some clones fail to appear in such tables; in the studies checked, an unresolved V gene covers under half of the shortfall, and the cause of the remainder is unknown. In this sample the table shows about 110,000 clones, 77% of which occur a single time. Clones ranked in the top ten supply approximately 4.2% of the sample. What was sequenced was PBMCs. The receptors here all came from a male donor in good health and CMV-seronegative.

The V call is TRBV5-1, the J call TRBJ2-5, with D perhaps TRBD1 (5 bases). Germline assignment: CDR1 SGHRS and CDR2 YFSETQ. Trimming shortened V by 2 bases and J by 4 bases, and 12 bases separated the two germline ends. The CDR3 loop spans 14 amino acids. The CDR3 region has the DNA TGCGCCAGCAGCTTCAGCAGGGCCATAGAGACCCAGTACTTC. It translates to CASSFSRAIETQYF.

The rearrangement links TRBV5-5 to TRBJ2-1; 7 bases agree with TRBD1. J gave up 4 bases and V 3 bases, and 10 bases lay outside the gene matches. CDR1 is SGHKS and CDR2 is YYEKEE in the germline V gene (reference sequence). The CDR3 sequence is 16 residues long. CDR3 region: CASSYNSGGQYNEQFF. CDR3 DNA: TGTGCCAGCAGCTATAATTCAGGGGGACAATACAATGAGCAGTTCTTC.

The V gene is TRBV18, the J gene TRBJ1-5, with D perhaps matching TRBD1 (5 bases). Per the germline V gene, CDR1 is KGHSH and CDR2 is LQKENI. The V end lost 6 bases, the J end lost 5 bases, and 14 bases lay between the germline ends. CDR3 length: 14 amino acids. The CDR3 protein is CASSLTGFDQPQHF. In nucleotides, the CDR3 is TGTGCCAGCTCCCTTACAGGTTTCGATCAGCCCCAGCATTTT.

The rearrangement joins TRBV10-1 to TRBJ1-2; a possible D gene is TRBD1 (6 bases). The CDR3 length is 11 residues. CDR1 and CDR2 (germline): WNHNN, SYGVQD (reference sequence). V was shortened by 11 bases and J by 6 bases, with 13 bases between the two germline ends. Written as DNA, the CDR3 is TGCGCCGGCAAGAGGGGGAATGGCTACACCTTC. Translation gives CAGKRGNGYTF.

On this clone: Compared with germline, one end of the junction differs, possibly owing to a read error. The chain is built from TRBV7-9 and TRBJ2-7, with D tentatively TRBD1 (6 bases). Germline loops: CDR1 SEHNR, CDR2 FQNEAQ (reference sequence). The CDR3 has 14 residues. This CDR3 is CASSLAKGGSRPKF. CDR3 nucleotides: TGTGCCAGCAGCTTAGCGAAAGGGGGAAGCAGGCCTAAATTC.

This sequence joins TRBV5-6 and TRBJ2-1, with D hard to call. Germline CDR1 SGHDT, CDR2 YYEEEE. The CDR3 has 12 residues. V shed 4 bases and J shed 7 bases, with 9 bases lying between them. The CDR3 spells CASSLWPNEQFF. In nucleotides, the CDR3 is TGTGCCAGCAGCCTGTGGCCTAATGAGCAGTTCTTC.

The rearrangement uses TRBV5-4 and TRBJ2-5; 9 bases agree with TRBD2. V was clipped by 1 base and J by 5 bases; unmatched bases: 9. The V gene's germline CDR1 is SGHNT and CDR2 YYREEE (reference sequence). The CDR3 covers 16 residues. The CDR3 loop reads CASSLSVAGAGETQYF. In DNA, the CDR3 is TGTGCCAGCAGCTTGTCGGTAGCGGGAGCGGGTGAGACCCAGTACTTC. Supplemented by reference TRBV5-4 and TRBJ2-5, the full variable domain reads ETGVTQSPTHLIKTRGQQVTLRCSSQSGHNTVSWYQQALGQGPQFIFQYYREEENGRGNFPPRFSGLQFPNYSSELNVNALELDDSALYLCASSLSVAGAGETQYFGPGTRLLVL.

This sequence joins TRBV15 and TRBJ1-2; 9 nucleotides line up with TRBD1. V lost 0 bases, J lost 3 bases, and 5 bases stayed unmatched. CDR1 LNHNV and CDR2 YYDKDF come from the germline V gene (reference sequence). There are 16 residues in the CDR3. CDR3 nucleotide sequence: TGTGCCACCAGCAGAGATTTGGGGACAGGGTACTATGGCTACACCTTC. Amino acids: CATSRDLGTGYYGYTF.

This chain's CDR3 is CAISENTQGYTF. The CDR3 nucleotides are TGTGCCATCAGTGAGAATACCCAGGGCTACACCTTC. The V and J genes are TRBV10-3 and TRBJ1-2, with D unclear. The CDR3 extends over 12 amino acids. V dropped 2 bases and J dropped 8 bases, with 9 bases sitting between them. The germline gives CDR1 ENHRY, CDR2 SYGVKD.

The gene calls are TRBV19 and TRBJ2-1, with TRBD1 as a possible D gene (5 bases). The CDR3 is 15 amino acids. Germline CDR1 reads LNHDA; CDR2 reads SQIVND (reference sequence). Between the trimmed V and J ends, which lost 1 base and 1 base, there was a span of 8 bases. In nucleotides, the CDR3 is TGTGCCAGTAGTATAGGAAGGGGTTCCTACAATGAGCAGTTCTTC. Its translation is CASSIGRGSYNEQFF.

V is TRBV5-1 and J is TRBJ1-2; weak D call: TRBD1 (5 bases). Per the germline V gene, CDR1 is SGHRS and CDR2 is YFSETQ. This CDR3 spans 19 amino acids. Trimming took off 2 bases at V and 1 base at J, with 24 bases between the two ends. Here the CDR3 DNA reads TGCGCCAGCAGCTTCACGACAGCCGCGCCTGACCTACTTAACTATGGCTACACCTTC. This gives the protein CASSFTTAAPDLLNYGYTF.

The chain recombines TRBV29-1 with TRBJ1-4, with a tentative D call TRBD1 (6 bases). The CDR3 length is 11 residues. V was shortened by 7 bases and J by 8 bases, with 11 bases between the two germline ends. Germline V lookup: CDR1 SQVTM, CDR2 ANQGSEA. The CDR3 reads CSAQGGEKLFF. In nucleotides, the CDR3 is TGCAGCGCACAGGGCGGAGAAAAACTGTTTTTT.

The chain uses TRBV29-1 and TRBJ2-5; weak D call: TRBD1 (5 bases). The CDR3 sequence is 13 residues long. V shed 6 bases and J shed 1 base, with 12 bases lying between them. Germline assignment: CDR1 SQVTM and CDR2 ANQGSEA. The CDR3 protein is CSVQFGAQETQYF. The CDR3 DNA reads TGCAGCGTACAGTTTGGGGCCCAAGAGACCCAGTACTTC. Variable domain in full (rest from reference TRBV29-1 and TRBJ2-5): SAVISQKPSRDICQRGTSLTIQCQVDSQVTMMFWYRQQPGQSLTLIATANQGSEATYESGFVIDKFPISRPNLTFSTLTVSNMSPEDSSIYLCSVQFGAQETQYFGPGTRLLVL.

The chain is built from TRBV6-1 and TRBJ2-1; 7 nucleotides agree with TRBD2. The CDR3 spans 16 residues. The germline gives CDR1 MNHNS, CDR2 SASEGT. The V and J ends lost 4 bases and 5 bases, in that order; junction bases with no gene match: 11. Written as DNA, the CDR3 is TGTGCCAGCAGTGGGGTCGGGGGAGGGGAAGACAATGAGCAGTTCTTC. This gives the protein CASSGVGGGEDNEQFF.

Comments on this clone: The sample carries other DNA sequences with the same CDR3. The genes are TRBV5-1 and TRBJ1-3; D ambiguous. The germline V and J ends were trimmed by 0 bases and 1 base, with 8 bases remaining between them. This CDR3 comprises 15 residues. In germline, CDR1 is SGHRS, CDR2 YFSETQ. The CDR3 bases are TGCGCCAGCAGCTTGGATGGCTCATCTGGAAACACCATATATTTT. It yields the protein CASSLDGSSGNTIYF.

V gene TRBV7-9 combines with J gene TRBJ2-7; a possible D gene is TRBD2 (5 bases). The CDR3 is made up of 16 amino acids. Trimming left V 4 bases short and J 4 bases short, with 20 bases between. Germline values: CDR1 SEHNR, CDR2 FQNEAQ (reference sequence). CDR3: CASSSTTLWTAYEQYF. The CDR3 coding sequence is TGTGCCAGCAGCTCAACGACCTTATGGACTGCTTACGAGCAGTACTTC.

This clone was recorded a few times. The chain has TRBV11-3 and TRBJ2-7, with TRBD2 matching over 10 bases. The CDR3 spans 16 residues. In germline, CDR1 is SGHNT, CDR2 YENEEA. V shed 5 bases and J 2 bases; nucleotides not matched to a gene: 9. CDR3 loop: CASSPSSGRGAYEQYF. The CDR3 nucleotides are TGTGCCAGCAGCCCTTCTAGCGGGAGAGGCGCCTACGAGCAGTACTTC.

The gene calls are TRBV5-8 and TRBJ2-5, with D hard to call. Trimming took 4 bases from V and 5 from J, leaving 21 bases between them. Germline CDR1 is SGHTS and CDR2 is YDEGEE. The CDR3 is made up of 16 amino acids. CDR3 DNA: TGTGCCAGCAGCCCAAAATGGGCAGCCGAGTGGGAGACCCAGTACTTC. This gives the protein CASSPKWAAEWETQYF.

CDR3 loop: CSAHGLAGYNEQFF. The DNA for the CDR3 is TGCAGCGCTCATGGACTAGCGGGCTACAATGAGCAGTTCTTC. The V gene is TRBV29-1, the J gene TRBJ2-1; 11 bases map to TRBD2. The length of the CDR3 is 14 residues. J gave up 3 bases and V 7 bases, and 5 bases lay outside the gene matches. CDR1 SQVTM and CDR2 ANQGSEA come from the germline V gene.

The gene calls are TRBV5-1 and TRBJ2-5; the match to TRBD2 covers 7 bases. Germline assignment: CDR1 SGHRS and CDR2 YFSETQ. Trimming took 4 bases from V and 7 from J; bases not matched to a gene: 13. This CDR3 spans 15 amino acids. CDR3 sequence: CASSTDSGPWGTQYF. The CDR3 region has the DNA TGCGCCAGCAGCACCGATAGCGGGCCCTGGGGGACCCAGTACTTC.

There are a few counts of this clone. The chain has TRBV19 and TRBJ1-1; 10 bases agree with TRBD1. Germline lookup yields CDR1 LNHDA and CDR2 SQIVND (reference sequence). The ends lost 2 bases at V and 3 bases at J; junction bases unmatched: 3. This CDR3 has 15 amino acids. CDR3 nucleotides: TGTGCCAGTAGTATAAGGGGACAGGGGCACACTGAAGCTTTCTTT. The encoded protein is CASSIRGQGHTEAFF.

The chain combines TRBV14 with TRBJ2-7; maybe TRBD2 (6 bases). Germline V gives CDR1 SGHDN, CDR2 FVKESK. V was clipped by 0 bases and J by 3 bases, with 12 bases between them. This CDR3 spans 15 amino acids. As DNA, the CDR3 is TGTGCCAGCAGCCAAGAAGGCGGGAAAGTCTACGAGCAGTACTTC. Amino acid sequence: CASSQEGGKVYEQYF.

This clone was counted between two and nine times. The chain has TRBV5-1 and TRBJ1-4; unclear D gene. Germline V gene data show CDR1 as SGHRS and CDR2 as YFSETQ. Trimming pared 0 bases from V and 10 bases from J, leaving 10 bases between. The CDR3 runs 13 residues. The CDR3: CASSLEGDAKLFF. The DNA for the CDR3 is TGCGCCAGCAGCTTGGAGGGAGACGCAAAACTGTTTTTT.

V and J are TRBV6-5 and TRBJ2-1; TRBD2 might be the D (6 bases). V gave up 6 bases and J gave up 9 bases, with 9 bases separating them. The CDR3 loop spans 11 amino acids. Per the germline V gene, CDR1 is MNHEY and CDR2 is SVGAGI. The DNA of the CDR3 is TGTGCCAGCAGGGCTAGCGTTGAGCAGTTCTTC. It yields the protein CASRASVEQFF.

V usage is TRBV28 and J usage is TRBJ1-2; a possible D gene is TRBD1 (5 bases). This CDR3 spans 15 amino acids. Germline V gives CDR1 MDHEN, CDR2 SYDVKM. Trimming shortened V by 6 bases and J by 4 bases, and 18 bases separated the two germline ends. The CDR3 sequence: CASSLGGVGGYGYTF. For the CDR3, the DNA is TGTGCCAGCAGCCTCGGAGGGGTCGGTGGCTATGGCTACACCTTC.

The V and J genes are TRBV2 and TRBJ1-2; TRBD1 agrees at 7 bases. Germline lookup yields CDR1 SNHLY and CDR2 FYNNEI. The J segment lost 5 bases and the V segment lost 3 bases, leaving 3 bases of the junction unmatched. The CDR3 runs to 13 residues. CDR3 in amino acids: CASSDTTGYGYTF. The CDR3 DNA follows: TGTGCCAGCAGTGACACGACAGGGTATGGCTACACCTTC.

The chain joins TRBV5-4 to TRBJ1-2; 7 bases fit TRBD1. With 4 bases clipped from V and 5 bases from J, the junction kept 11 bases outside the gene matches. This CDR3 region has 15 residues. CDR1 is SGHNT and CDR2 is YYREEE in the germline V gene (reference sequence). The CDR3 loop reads CASSLPGDSTYGYTF. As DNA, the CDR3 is TGTGCCAGCAGCCTCCCGGGGGACAGCACGTATGGCTACACCTTC.

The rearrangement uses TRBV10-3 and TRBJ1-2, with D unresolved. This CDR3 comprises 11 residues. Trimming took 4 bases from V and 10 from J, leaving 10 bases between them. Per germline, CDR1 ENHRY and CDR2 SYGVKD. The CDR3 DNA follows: TGTGCCATCAGTGTTGGAGGAGTCTACACCTTC. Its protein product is CAISVGGVYTF.

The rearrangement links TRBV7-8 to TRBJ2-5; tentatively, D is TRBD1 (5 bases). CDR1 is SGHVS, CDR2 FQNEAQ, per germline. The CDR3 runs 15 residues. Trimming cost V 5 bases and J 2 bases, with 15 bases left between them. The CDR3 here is CASSPRGFRQETQYF. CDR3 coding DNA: TGTGCCAGCAGCCCTAGGGGATTTAGGCAAGAGACCCAGTACTTC. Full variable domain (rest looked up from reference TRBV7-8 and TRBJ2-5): GAGVSQSPRYKVAKRGQDVALRCDPISGHVSLFWYQQALGQGPEFLTYFQNEAQLDKSGLPSDRFFAERPEGSVSTLKIQRTQQEDSAVYLCASSPRGFRQETQYFGPGTRLLVL.

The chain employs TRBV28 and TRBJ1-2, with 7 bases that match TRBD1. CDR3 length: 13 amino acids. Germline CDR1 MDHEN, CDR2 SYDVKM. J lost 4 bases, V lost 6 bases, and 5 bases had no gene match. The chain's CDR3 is CASSRQGSYGYTF. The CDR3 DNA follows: TGTGCCAGCAGCAGACAGGGCTCCTATGGCTACACCTTC.